This is a list of T cell receptor beta chains from one sample in a study of cytomegalovirus exposure and HLA in healthy donors. Assay: immunoSEQ multiplex PCR; the TCRdb copy retains only in-frame clones and omits some. This table holds some 180,000 clones, roughly 9.5% found once. The sequencing sample was made of PBMCs. The origin of the receptors is a woman under 40 in good health and CMV-seropositive. Both conserved end residues are part of each CDR3. Fields, in order: CDR3 protein, CDR3 DNA, D gene, clone size, V gene, J gene. D genes are given only for firm matches. Clone sizes are given selectively: once, few, many, or a class where the clone is expanded.

CAAELAGGLDTQYF	TGTGCCGCGGAACTAGCGGGAGGTCTTGATACGCAGTATTTT	TRBD2	few	TRBV30	TRBJ2-3
CASSPYLSSGSSNEQYF	TGCGCCAGCAGCCCCTACCTATCTAGCGGGAGTAGCAACGAGCAGTACTTC	TRBD2	-	TRBV5-1	TRBJ2-7
CASSEEGAQSNEQYF	TGCGCCAGCAGCGAAGAGGGGGCGCAGAGTAACGAGCAGTACTTC	TRBD1	few	TRBV5-1	TRBJ2-7
CASSVEGGVGETQYF	TGTGCCAGCAGCGTAGAGGGCGGGGTCGGAGAGACCCAGTACTTC	-	-	TRBV9	TRBJ2-5
CASSLASMNTGELFF	TGTGCCAGCAGCTTGGCGTCTATGAACACCGGGGAGCTGTTTTTT	-	-	TRBV5-4	TRBJ2-2
CASRASGTDTQYF	TGTGCCAGCAGGGCTAGTGGGACAGATACGCAGTATTTT	-	-	TRBV6-1	TRBJ2-3
CASSGGTSGIADTQYF	TGTGCCAGCAGCGGGGGGACTAGCGGAATCGCAGATACGCAGTATTTT	TRBD2	-	TRBV7-8	TRBJ2-3
CASSPGTSGSLKAQYF	TGCGCCAGCAGCCCCGGGACTAGCGGGAGTTTGAAGGCCCAGTACTTC	TRBD2	-	TRBV5-1	TRBJ2-5
CASSEWTGRAFF	TGTGCCAGCAGTGAATGGACAGGTCGGGCTTTCTTT	TRBD1	-	TRBV6-1	TRBJ1-1
CASSDGTVGTDTQYF	TGTGCCAGCAGTGACGGGACAGTAGGCACAGATACGCAGTATTTT	TRBD1	few	TRBV6-4	TRBJ2-3
CAWSLQGGETQYF	TGTGCCTGGAGTCTACAGGGAGGGGAGACCCAGTACTTC	-	few	TRBV30	TRBJ2-5
CASSLAGVAGSKQPQHF	TGTGCCAGCAGCTTAGCTGGTGTGGCGGGAAGCAAACAGCCCCAGCATTTT	-	few	TRBV7-8	TRBJ1-5
CASSQISGEYYEQYF	TGCGCCAGCAGCCAAATCAGCGGTGAGTACTACGAGCAGTACTTC	-	few	TRBV5-1	TRBJ2-7
CASSLGGQGNEQYF	TGTGCCAGCAGCTTAGGGGGACAGGGAAACGAGCAGTACTTC	TRBD1	few	TRBV7-6	TRBJ2-7
CASSLVPRQGTEAFF	TGTGCCAGCAGCTTAGTCCCCAGACAGGGTACTGAAGCTTTCTTT	TRBD1	few	TRBV7-8	TRBJ1-1
CASSKQEQETQYF	TGTGCCAGCAGCAAACAAGAGCAAGAGACCCAGTACTTC	-	-	TRBV21-1	TRBJ2-5
CATRERVRQGETQYF	TGTGCCACCAGGGAGCGGGTTCGACAGGGTGAGACCCAGTACTTC	-	-	TRBV15	TRBJ2-5
CASSEFGQGEHEQYF	TGCGCCAGCAGTGAGTTTGGCCAGGGGGAACACGAGCAGTACTTC	TRBD1	few	TRBV10-1	TRBJ2-7
CASSQGRTSANTGELFF	TGCGCCAGCAGCCAAGGCAGGACATCCGCGAACACCGGGGAGCTGTTTTTT	-	few	TRBV4-1	TRBJ2-2
CASSQDLNAGLHTEAFF	TGTGCCAGCAGCCAAGATTTAAACGCAGGGTTGCATACTGAAGCTTTCTTT	-	-	TRBV4-2	TRBJ1-1
CASSYRRVEEAFF	TGTGCCAGCAGTTATCGACGGGTGGAAGAAGCTTTCTTT	-	few	TRBV6-6	TRBJ1-1
CASRTASGNTIYF	TGTGCCAGCAGGACAGCCTCTGGAAACACCATATATTTT	-	few	TRBV25-1	TRBJ1-3
CASSGSGIYNEQFF	TGTGCCAGCAGTGGCAGCGGTATTTACAATGAGCAGTTCTTC	-	few	TRBV2	TRBJ2-1
CASSLVAINEQFF	TGCGCCAGCAGCTTGGTGGCCATTAATGAGCAGTTCTTC	-	-	TRBV5-1	TRBJ2-1
CASSLMEGPYEQYF	TGTGCCAGTAGTTTAATGGAGGGTCCCTACGAGCAGTACTTC	-	-	TRBV19	TRBJ2-7
CAIIGLYEQYF	TGTGCCATCATCGGTCTTTACGAGCAGTACTTC	-	-	TRBV10-3	TRBJ2-7
CASSASRTGETYEQYF	TGTGCCAGCAGTGCATCAAGAACAGGGGAAACCTACGAGCAGTACTTC	TRBD1	few	TRBV2	TRBJ2-7
CASSLGQGDSDTQYF	TGTGCCAGCAGCTTGGGACAGGGCGACTCAGATACGCAGTATTTT	TRBD1	few	TRBV5-4	TRBJ2-3
CASSYSGTGDQPQHF	TGTGCCAGCAGTTACTCCGGGACAGGGGATCAGCCCCAGCATTTT	TRBD1	few	TRBV6-5	TRBJ1-5
CASSFNLAGGGYTF	TGTGCCAGCAGCTTTAACCTCGCGGGCGGAGGCTACACCTTC	-	few	TRBV7-8	TRBJ1-2
CASSLESPLALNTGELFF	TGTGCCAGCAGCTTAGAAAGTCCACTAGCGCTGAACACCGGGGAGCTGTTTTTT	TRBD2	-	TRBV7-6	TRBJ2-2
CASSVRRTGTDTQYF	TGTGCCAGCAGCGTAAGAAGGACTGGCACAGATACGCAGTATTTT	-	-	TRBV9	TRBJ2-3
CASSEAARDRRWKTEAFF	TGTGCCAGCAGTGAAGCGGCCCGGGACAGAAGATGGAAAACTGAAGCTTTCTTT	TRBD1	-	TRBV2	TRBJ1-1
CASSLRTGGSEKLFF	TGCGCCAGCAGCCTCCGGACAGGGGGAAGTGAAAAACTGTTTTTT	TRBD1	few	TRBV4-1	TRBJ1-4
CASSFKAGTSTRPQYEQYF	TGTGCCAGCAGTTTCAAAGCCGGGACTAGCACTAGACCCCAATACGAGCAGTACTTC	TRBD2	few	TRBV27	TRBJ2-7
CASSANPRGTDIYEQYF	TGTGCCAGCAGCGCCAACCCCCGGGGAACAGATATCTACGAGCAGTACTTC	-	-	TRBV9	TRBJ2-7
CASSGHLTSTDTQYF	TGTGCCAGCAGCGGGCATCTGACTTCCACAGATACGCAGTATTTT	-	-	TRBV9	TRBJ2-3
CARTLTDSAFYEQYF	TGTGCCAGAACCCTCACGGACAGTGCCTTCTACGAGCAGTACTTC	-	many	TRBV5-3	TRBJ2-7
CASSSGRGGNTIYF	TGTGCCAGCAGCTCTGGGCGGGGGGGAAACACCATATATTTT	-	few	TRBV7-8	TRBJ1-3
CASSPVSYEQYF	TGCGCCAGCAGTCCCGTATCCTACGAGCAGTACTTC	-	few	TRBV10-2	TRBJ2-7
CASRTSGTGELFF	TGTGCCAGCAGGACTAGCGGCACCGGGGAGCTGTTTTTT	TRBD2	few	TRBV7-3	TRBJ2-2
CASRGAGNYGYTF	TGCGCCAGCAGAGGAGCAGGGAACTATGGCTACACCTTC	-	few	TRBV10-2	TRBJ1-2
CARSLGAFF	TGTGCCAGAAGCCTCGGGGCTTTCTTT	-	-	TRBV5-3	TRBJ1-1
CASSEQGASYEQYF	TGTGCCAGCAGTGAACAGGGGGCTTCCTACGAGCAGTACTTC	TRBD1	few	TRBV6-1	TRBJ2-7
CASSQAALAAIPQETQYF	TGTGCCAGCAGCCAAGCGGCACTAGCGGCAATCCCCCAAGAGACCCAGTACTTC	TRBD2	-	TRBV4-2	TRBJ2-5
CASRYGTDSYEQYF	TGTGCCAGCAGATATGGGACAGACTCCTACGAGCAGTACTTC	TRBD1	few	TRBV7-2	TRBJ2-7
CSAQSPQKLFF	TGCAGTGCTCAGTCCCCTCAAAAACTGTTTTTT	-	-	TRBV20-1	TRBJ1-4
CASTWGGVPGELFF	TGTGCCAGCACCTGGGGGGGAGTGCCCGGGGAGCTGTTTTTT	TRBD2	few	TRBV5-6	TRBJ2-2